What follows are 21 T cell receptor beta chains derived from one specimen sequenced in a study of shared clonotypes between healthy human individuals. Sequencing used immunoSEQ multiplex PCR; TCRdb keeps in-frame clones, though not all of them. The sample holds about 820,000 clones; 80% to 95% are singletons and the top ten take approximately 25%. The naive CD8 population came from CD45RO-negative cells selected for CCR7, without terminally differentiated effector memory CD45RA+ cells. Material: naive CD8+ T cells sorted from blood. The receptors were gathered from a man aged 25-40 years in good health.

The J gene is TRBJ2-1, the V gene TRBV2, with D uncertain. Trimming took 6 bases from V and 9 from J, leaving 12 bases between them. The length of the CDR3 is 12 residues. Germline V gene sequence: CDR1 SNHLY, CDR2 FYNNEI. CDR3 nucleotides: TGTGCCAGCAGGTATTCGGCAGGTGAGCAGTTCTTC. It codes for CASRYSAGEQFF.

V and J are TRBV28 and TRBJ2-3; a possible D gene is TRBD1 (5 bases). The CDR3 runs to 15 residues. V lost 6 bases and J lost 0, with 13 bases in between. The germline V gene has CDR1 MDHEN and CDR2 SYDVKM. CDR3 in amino acids: CASRTMGLSTDTQYF. CDR3 DNA sequence: TGTGCCAGCAGAACCATGGGGCTTAGCACAGATACGCAGTATTTT.

The V and J genes are TRBV27 and TRBJ2-3; 8 bases agree with TRBD1. V trimming: 2 bases; J trimming: 6 bases; junction bases outside the gene matches: 16. Germline V CDR1 and CDR2: MNHEY, SMNVEV (reference sequence). The CDR3 length is 18 residues. The chain's CDR3 is CASSLQSWRTGYEDTQYF. The CDR3, as DNA: TGTGCCAGCAGTTTACAATCGTGGCGGACAGGGTATGAGGATACGCAGTATTTT.

The rearrangement uses TRBV7-8 and TRBJ2-1; D ambiguous. CDR1 and CDR2 from the germline V gene are SGHVS and FQNEAQ. V was pared by 0 bases and J by 6 bases, with 27 bases between. The CDR3 has 20 residues. The CDR3 region has the DNA TGTGCCAGCAGCTTAGCCAAGTTGCCGTATGAGATGAGTTATGGCAATGAGCAGTTCTTC. Protein: CASSLAKLPYEMSYGNEQFF.

The rearrangement links TRBV11-1 to TRBJ2-3, with TRBD2 matching over 14 bases. Germline CDR1 reads SGHAT; CDR2 reads FQDESV (reference sequence). V trimming: 5 bases; J trimming: 3 bases; junction bases outside the gene matches: 7. The CDR3 covers 17 residues. CDR3: CASSPGTSGSRTDTQYF. The CDR3 coding sequence is TGTGCCAGCAGCCCCGGGACTAGCGGGAGTCGAACAGATACGCAGTATTTT.

V usage is TRBV2 and J usage is TRBJ2-1; 9 positions agree with TRBD1. The CDR3 is 18 residues long. CDR1 is SNHLY, CDR2 FYNNEI, per germline. V trimming: 7 bases; J trimming: 0 bases; junction bases outside the gene matches: 13. The CDR3 DNA sequence: TGTGCCAGCAATAGGGACAGGGCGAGCCCAAGCTCCTACAATGAGCAGTTCTTC. It yields the protein CASNRDRASPSSYNEQFF.

The chain is built from TRBV7-9 and TRBJ1-4, with no clear D. This CDR3 is built from 15 residues. CDR1 is SEHNR and CDR2 is FQNEAQ in the germline V gene (reference sequence). Trimming left V 1 base short and J 0 bases short, with 6 bases between. CDR3 in DNA: TGTGCCAGCAGCTTAGGGGTGACAACTAATGAAAAACTGTTTTTT. This translates into CASSLGVTTNEKLFF.

The rearrangement links TRBV28 to TRBJ2-3, with TRBD2 as a possible D gene (6 bases). V was cut by 2 bases and J by 3 bases, with 15 bases left in between. The CDR3 contains 16 residues. Germline V gene data show CDR1 as MDHEN and CDR2 as SYDVKM. This CDR3 is CASSLGVSGPTDTQYF. Here the CDR3 DNA reads TGTGCCAGCAGTTTAGGGGTTAGCGGCCCTACAGATACGCAGTATTTT.

The chain combines TRBV29-1 with TRBJ2-1; 12 bases fit TRBD2. In germline, CDR1 is SQVTM, CDR2 ANQGSEA. This CDR3 comprises 13 residues. V lost 4 bases to trimming and J lost 8 bases; unmatched junction nucleotides: 3. This chain's CDR3 is CSVVLAGGYEQFF. CDR3 DNA sequence: TGCAGCGTTGTGCTAGCGGGAGGGTATGAGCAGTTCTTC.

In nucleotides, the CDR3 is TGTGCCAGTAGTATAGTATCTCAGGGGGCGCGGAATTACGAGCAGTACTTC. Its protein product is CASSIVSQGARNYEQYF. The rearrangement joins TRBV19 to TRBJ2-7; the match to TRBD1 covers 8 bases. Germline CDR1 LNHDA, CDR2 SQIVND (reference sequence). V trimming: 1 base; J trimming: 4 bases; junction bases outside the gene matches: 12. The CDR3 has 17 residues.

This sequence joins TRBV4-3 and TRBJ1-1; 8 positions agree with TRBD1. Germline trimming cut 4 bases from V and 4 bases from J; bases unmatched to any gene: 5. Germline lookup yields CDR1 LGHNA and CDR2 YSLEER. The CDR3 length is 14 residues. The CDR3 loop reads CASSLITGGTEAFF. Written as DNA, the CDR3 is TGCGCCAGCAGCCTCATTACAGGGGGCACTGAAGCTTTCTTT.

Comments on this clone: This sample includes further DNA sequences coding for the same CDR3. The chain combines TRBV27 with TRBJ2-5; D is ambiguous. Per germline, CDR1 MNHEY and CDR2 SMNVEV (reference sequence). V was cut by 3 bases and J by 5 bases, with 7 bases left in between. This CDR3 region has 12 residues. This CDR3 reads CASSFPGETQYF. CDR3 in DNA: TGTGCCAGCAGTTTCCCTGGCGAGACCCAGTACTTC.

Only a few counts were recorded for this clone. This chain uses TRBV28 with TRBJ2-1; D may be TRBD2 (6 bases). The germline V and J ends were trimmed by 5 bases and 0 bases, with 11 bases remaining between them. Germline V CDR1 and CDR2: MDHEN, SYDVKM. CDR3 length equals 15 residues. CDR3 bases: TGTGCCAGCAGTAACCGGGAGTTCTCCTACAATGAGCAGTTCTTC. It yields the protein CASSNREFSYNEQFF.

J is TRBJ2-1 and V is TRBV18; TRBD1 aligns across 9 bases. Germline CDR1 is KGHSH and CDR2 is LQKENI. The length of the CDR3 is 16 residues. Trimming at V came to 3 bases and at J to 0 bases, leaving 3 bases not matched to a gene. The CDR3 loop is CASSPRGQGSYNEQFF. As DNA, the CDR3 is TGTGCCAGCTCACCGAGGGGACAGGGCTCCTACAATGAGCAGTTCTTC.

The J gene is TRBJ2-7, the V gene TRBV5-8, with 9 bases fitting TRBD1. V shed 1 base, J shed 3 bases, and the junction held 5 bases outside the gene matches. The CDR3 sequence is 15 residues long. The germline CDR1 and CDR2 sequences are SGHTS and YDEGEE. This CDR3 reads CASSLSRDRVYEQYF. CDR3 bases: TGTGCCAGCAGCTTGTCAAGGGACAGGGTCTACGAGCAGTACTTC.

The V and J genes are TRBV7-6 and TRBJ2-1; 7 bases map to TRBD2. The CDR3 runs 16 residues. V lost 3 bases and J lost 4; bases outside the gene matches: 9. The V gene's germline CDR1 is SGHVS and CDR2 FNYEAQ. The CDR3 sequence: CASSFSAGVEYNEQFF. The CDR3, as DNA: TGTGCCAGCAGCTTTTCTGCGGGGGTTGAATACAATGAGCAGTTCTTC.

The rearrangement uses TRBV7-9 and TRBJ2-4, with D possibly matching TRBD1 (7 bases). V lost 6 bases and J 6 bases, leaving 12 bases between the germline ends. The germline gives CDR1 SEHNR, CDR2 FQNEAQ (reference sequence). This CDR3 has 13 residues. The chain's CDR3 is CASSDREANIQYF. CDR3 coding DNA: TGTGCCAGCAGTGACAGGGAGGCAAACATTCAGTACTTC.

As concerns this clone: Other DNA sequences within the sample encode an identical CDR3. CDR3 nucleotides: TGTGCCAGCAGTCGGACTAGCGGTGATTACGAGCAGTACTTC. Its translation is CASSRTSGDYEQYF. The rearrangement links TRBV27 to TRBJ2-7; the match to TRBD2 covers 10 bases. After removal of 5 bases from V and 4 bases from J, the junction contained 5 bases not matched to a gene. This CDR3 spans 14 amino acids. CDR1 MNHEY and CDR2 SMNVEV come from the germline V gene (reference sequence).

About this clone itself: A junction boundary mismatches the germline segment, possibly from a read error. The rearrangement joins TRBV4-3 to TRBJ2-1; TRBD2 matches at 9 bases. Looked up from germline, CDR1 is LGHNA and CDR2 is YSLEER. This CDR3 comprises 18 residues. CDR3 residues: CASSHNAGGPGSYNGQFF. The CDR3 bases are TGCGCCAGCAGCCATAACGCGGGAGGGCCCGGCTCCTACAATGGGCAGTTCTTC.

The chain links TRBV19 to TRBJ1-5; possibly TRBD1 for D (5 bases). Looked up from germline, CDR1 is LNHDA and CDR2 is SQIVND (reference sequence). Trimming stripped 6 bases from V and 7 bases from J, with 16 bases between. This CDR3 has 14 amino acids. DNA of the CDR3: TGTGCCAGTAGCGAGATTGGAGGGGTGCAGCCCCAGCATTTT. It codes for CASSEIGGVQPQHF.

This chain links TRBV10-3 with TRBJ2-1, with D maybe TRBD2 (6 bases). The germline V gene encodes CDR1 ENHRY and CDR2 SYGVKD. The V gene lost 11 bases and the J gene lost 3 bases, with 20 bases spanning the gap. The CDR3 sequence is 15 residues long. The CDR3 bases are TGTGCCTCGGGGTCGGCTAGCGCAAACTACAATGAGCAGTTCTTC. It is translated as CASGSASANYNEQFF.